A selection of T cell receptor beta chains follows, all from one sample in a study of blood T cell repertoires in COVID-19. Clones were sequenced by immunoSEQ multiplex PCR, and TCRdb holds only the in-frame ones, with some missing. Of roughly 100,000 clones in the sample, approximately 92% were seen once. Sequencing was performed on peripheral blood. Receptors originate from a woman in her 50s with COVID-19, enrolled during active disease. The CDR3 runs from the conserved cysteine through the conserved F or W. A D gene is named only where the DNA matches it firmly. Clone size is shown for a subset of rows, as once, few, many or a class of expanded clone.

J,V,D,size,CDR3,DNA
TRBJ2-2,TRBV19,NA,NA,CASTGRFAGELFF,TGTGCCAGTACCGGCAGGTTCGCCGGGGAGCTGTTTTTT
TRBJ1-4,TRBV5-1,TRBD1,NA,CASSLGPPGQGASNEKLFF,TGCGCCAGCAGCTTGGGGCCCCCGGGACAGGGGGCCTCTAATGAAAAACTGTTTTTT
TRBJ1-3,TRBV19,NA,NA,CASSFTSPSGNTIYF,TGTGCCAGTAGTTTTACTAGTCCCTCTGGAAACACCATATATTTT
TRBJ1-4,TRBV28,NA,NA,CASTLPGLNEKLFF,TGTGCCAGCACCCTCCCAGGGCTTAATGAAAAACTGTTTTTT
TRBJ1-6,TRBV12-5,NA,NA,CASGLEGPYSPLHF,TGTGCTAGTGGTTTGGAGGGGCCTTATTCACCCCTCCACTTT
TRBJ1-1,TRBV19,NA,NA,CASSIDLGTEAFF,TGTGCCAGTAGTATAGATCTCGGCACTGAAGCTTTCTTT
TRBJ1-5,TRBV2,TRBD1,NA,CASSSTGTGQPQHF,TGTGCCAGCAGTAGTACAGGGACAGGTCAGCCCCAGCATTTT
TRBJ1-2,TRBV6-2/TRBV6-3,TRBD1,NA,CASSEPGQGTGGYTF,TGTGCCAGCAGCGAACCGGGACAGGGTACGGGGGGCTACACCTTC
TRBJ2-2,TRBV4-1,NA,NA,CASSQEVTAGTGELFF,TGCGCCAGCAGCCAAGAGGTGACAGCCGGCACCGGGGAGCTGTTTTTT
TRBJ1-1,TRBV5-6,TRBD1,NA,CASSSTGTGGFGAFF,TGTGCCAGCAGCTCAACCGGGACAGGGGGCTTTGGAGCTTTCTTT
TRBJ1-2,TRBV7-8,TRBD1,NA,CASSALGQGNGYTF,TGTGCCAGCAGCGCCCTGGGACAGGGAAATGGCTACACCTTC
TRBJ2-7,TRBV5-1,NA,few,CASSSDGSTYEQYF,TGCGCCAGCAGCTCCGACGGGTCCACCTACGAGCAGTACTTC
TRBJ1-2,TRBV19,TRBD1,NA,CASRGTGLAYTF,TGTGCCAGTCGCGGGACAGGGCTCGCCTACACCTTC
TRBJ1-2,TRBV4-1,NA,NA,CASSQVNGGYTF,TGCGCCAGCAGCCAAGTAAACGGTGGCTACACCTTC
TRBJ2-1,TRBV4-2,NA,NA,CASSQGLGTSDNEQFF,TGTGCCAGCAGCCAAGGTTTAGGGACTTCTGACAATGAGCAGTTCTTC
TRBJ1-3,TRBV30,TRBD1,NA,CAVRDRVPTSGNTIYF,TGTGCCGTCCGGGACAGGGTACCGACGAGTGGAAACACCATATATTTT
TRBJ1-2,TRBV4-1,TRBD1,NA,CASSQAPRQGGYTF,TGCGCCAGCAGCCAAGCCCCCCGACAGGGAGGCTACACCTTC
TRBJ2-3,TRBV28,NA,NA,CASSSRLFPPPSEYF,TGTGCCAGCAGTTCCCGACTTTTCCCGCCTCCTTCGGAGTATTTT
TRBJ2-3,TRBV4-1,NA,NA,CASSQDRERAPSTDTQYF,TGCGCCAGCAGCCAAGATAGGGAGCGGGCCCCTAGCACAGATACGCAGTATTTT
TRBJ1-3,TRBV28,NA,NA,CASTRSARLGGNTIYF,TGTGCCAGCACGAGGTCGGCCCGCCTAGGAGGAAACACCATATATTTT
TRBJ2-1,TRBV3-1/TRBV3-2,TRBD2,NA,CASSQAKAGGYEQFF,TGTGCCAGCAGCCAAGCAAAGGCGGGGGGATACGAGCAGTTCTTC
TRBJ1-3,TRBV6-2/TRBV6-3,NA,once,CASSYLGGGSSGNTIYF,TGTGCCAGCAGTTACTTAGGCGGGGGATCCTCTGGAAACACCATATATTTT
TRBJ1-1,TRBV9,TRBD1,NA,CASSEGAFMNTEAFF,TGTGCCAGCAGCGAGGGGGCCTTCATGAACACTGAAGCTTTCTTT
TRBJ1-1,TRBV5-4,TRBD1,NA,CASSGGQNMNTEAFF,TGTGCCAGCAGCGGGGGACAGAACATGAACACTGAAGCTTTCTTT
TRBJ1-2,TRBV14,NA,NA,CASSQVGTSGYGYTF,TGTGCCAGCAGCCAAGTAGGCACTAGCGGCTATGGCTACACCTTC
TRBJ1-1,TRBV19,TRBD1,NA,CASSPRQGQGTEAFF,TGTGCCAGTAGTCCCCGACAGGGTCAGGGCACTGAAGCTTTCTTT
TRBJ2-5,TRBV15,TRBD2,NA,CATSREREGSGRGNPRETQYF,TGTGCCACCAGCAGAGAGAGGGAGGGTAGCGGGAGGGGGAATCCAAGAGAGACCCAGTACTTC
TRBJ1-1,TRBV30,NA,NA,CAWSVILLAGKMNTEAFF,TGTGCCTGGAGTGTAATTCTCTTGGCAGGCAAGATGAACACTGAAGCTTTCTTT
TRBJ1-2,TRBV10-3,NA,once,CAIHTGNYGYTF,TGTGCCATCCATACAGGAAACTATGGCTACACCTTC
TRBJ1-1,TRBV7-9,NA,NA,CASSSGTEAFF,TGTGCCAGCAGCTCGGGCACTGAAGCTTTCTTT
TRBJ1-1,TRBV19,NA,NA,CASSRILNTEAFF,TGTGCCAGCTCTAGGATTCTGAACACTGAAGCTTTCTTT
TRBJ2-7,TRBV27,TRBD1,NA,CASSMDRGGYSEQYF,TGTGCCAGCAGTATGGACAGGGGGGGATATAGTGAGCAGTACTTC
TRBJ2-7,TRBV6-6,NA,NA,CAIKTQAYEQYF,TGTGCCATCAAGACTCAAGCCTACGAGCAGTACTTC
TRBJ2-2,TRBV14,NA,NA,CASSLSVNTGELFF,TGTGCCAGCAGCCTCTCCGTGAACACCGGGGAGCTGTTTTTT
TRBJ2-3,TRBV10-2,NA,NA,CATLQGDTQYF,TGCGCCACCCTTCAGGGGGATACGCAGTATTTT
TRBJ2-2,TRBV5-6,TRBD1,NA,CASSLTGTGYTGELFF,TGTGCCAGCAGCTTGACCGGGACAGGGTACACCGGGGAGCTGTTTTTT
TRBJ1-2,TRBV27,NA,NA,CASSNGDTYGYTF,TGTGCCAGCAGCAACGGGGACACCTATGGCTACACCTTC
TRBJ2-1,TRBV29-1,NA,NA,CSVPRQNYNEQFF,TGCAGCGTTCCCAGACAGAATTACAATGAGCAGTTCTTC
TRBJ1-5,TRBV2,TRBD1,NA,CASKNRRTGEQPQHF,TGTGCCAGCAAAAATCGTAGGACAGGGGAGCAGCCCCAGCATTTT
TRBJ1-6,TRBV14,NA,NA,CASSQETGNSPLHF,TGTGCCAGCAGCCAAGAAACAGGGAATTCACCCCTCCACTTT
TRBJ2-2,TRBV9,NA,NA,CASSPRTGRGTGELFF,TGTGCCAGCAGCCCCAGGACAGGGAGGGGCACCGGGGAGCTGTTTTTT
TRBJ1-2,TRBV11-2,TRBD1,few,CASSYRGDGYTF,TGTGCCAGCAGCTACAGGGGGGACGGCTACACCTTC
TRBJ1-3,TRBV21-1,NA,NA,CASSNDGRTGGGNTIYF,TGTGCCAGCAGCAATGACGGCCGGACAGGGGGAGGAAACACCATATATTTT
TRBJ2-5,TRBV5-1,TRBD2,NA,CASSRTSGDETQYF,TGCGCCAGCAGCAGGACTAGCGGGGACGAGACCCAGTACTTC